Shown below are 12 T cell receptor beta chains from a single sample sequenced in a study of cytomegalovirus exposure and HLA in healthy donors. 60 Vbeta and 13 Jbeta primers were used in PCR. The assay was immunoSEQ multiplex PCR, and TCRdb's table has in-frame clones only and misses some. This table holds 210,000 or so clones, under 90% found once. Sequencing input: PBMCs. Receptors originate from a human donor in good health.

The chain joins TRBV6-1 to TRBJ2-7; no clear D. Germline values: CDR1 MNHNS, CDR2 SASEGT. V was shortened by 4 bases and J by 2 bases, with 6 bases between the two germline ends. There are 12 residues in the CDR3. The CDR3 region has the DNA TGTGCCAGCAGTGGGGCTACCTACGAGCAGTACTTC. This codes for CASSGATYEQYF.

The chain carries TRBV7-2 and TRBJ2-2; 9 bases match TRBD2. The CDR3 totals 15 residues. The V gene's germline CDR1 is SGHTA and CDR2 FQGNSA. The V segment lost 0 bases and the J segment 8 bases; nucleotides outside the gene matches: 4. CDR3 region: CASSLASGSSGELFF. CDR3 nucleotides: TGTGCCAGCAGCTTAGCTAGCGGGAGTTCGGGGGAGCTGTTTTTT.

In this sample, this clone turned up a few times. The chain has TRBV4-3 and TRBJ1-1; 7 bases are shared with TRBD1. CDR1 LGHNA and CDR2 YSLEER come from the germline V gene. The CDR3 has 15 amino acids. The V gene end was trimmed by 0 bases and the J gene end by 7 bases; junction bases not matched to a gene: 8. The CDR3 loop is CASSQEADRQGEAFF. The CDR3 nucleotides are TGCGCCAGCAGCCAAGAAGCGGACAGACAGGGTGAAGCTTTCTTT.

The chain couples TRBV30 to TRBJ2-5, with 14 bases fitting TRBD2. The germline V gene has CDR1 GTSNPN and CDR2 SVGIG (reference sequence). This CDR3 spans 19 amino acids. The J segment lost 1 base and the V segment lost 2 bases, leaving 12 bases of the junction unmatched. CDR3 coding DNA: TGTGCCTGGAGTAGAGGACTAGCGGGAGGTGGGGCCCCCCAAGAGACCCAGTACTTC. Translating gives CAWSRGLAGGGAPQETQYF.

V gene TRBV7-2 combines with J gene TRBJ1-5; D gene ambiguous. V lost 5 bases to trimming and J lost 5 bases, with 13 bases between them. The length of the CDR3 is 14 residues. CDR1 and CDR2 from the germline V gene are SGHTA and FQGNSA. Here the CDR3 DNA reads TGTGCCAGCAGCCCCCGGTTACCCTATCAGCCCCAGCATTTT. Translated, it gives CASSPRLPYQPQHF.

The rearrangement links TRBV4-3 to TRBJ2-5; perhaps TRBD1 as D (6 bases). There are 16 residues in the CDR3. Deletions cut 0 bases from V and 5 bases from J, with 16 bases between. Germline lookup yields CDR1 LGHNA and CDR2 YSLEER. The CDR3 reads CASSQDIQGSSETQYF. For the CDR3, the DNA is TGCGCCAGCAGCCAAGATATCCAGGGGAGTTCTGAGACCCAGTACTTC.

The V and J genes are TRBV9 and TRBJ1-4; tentatively, D is TRBD1 (5 bases). The V end was cut by 2 bases, the J end by 8 bases, with 16 bases between. The CDR3 is 15 amino acids. Germline V gene sequence: CDR1 SGDLS, CDR2 YYNGEE. The CDR3: CASSVQGQRGEKLFF. The CDR3 DNA reads as TGTGCCAGCAGCGTCCAAGGACAAAGAGGAGAAAAACTGTTTTTT.

The chain links TRBV7-2 to TRBJ2-7; 11 bases match TRBD2. Germline V gene data show CDR1 as SGHTA and CDR2 as FQGNSA. The CDR3 has 18 amino acids. Trimming took 2 bases from V and 6 from J; bases not matched to a gene: 15. CDR3 sequence reads: CASSLRGSGRGGSSEQYF. Here the CDR3 DNA reads TGTGCCAGCAGCTTACGGGGTAGCGGGAGGGGGGGGAGCTCCGAGCAGTACTTC.

This chain joins TRBV5-1 and TRBJ2-7; TRBD1 might be the D (5 bases). Germline loops: CDR1 SGHRS, CDR2 YFSETQ. Trimming took off 0 bases at V and 6 bases at J, with 10 bases between the two ends. The CDR3 is 13 residues long. As DNA, the CDR3 is TGCGCCAGCAGCTTGGACGGCAGGGTCGAGCAGTACTTC. This codes for CASSLDGRVEQYF. Full variable domain (missing parts from reference TRBV5-1 and TRBJ2-7): KAGVTQTPRYLIKTRGQQVTLSCSPISGHRSVSWYQQTPGQGLQFLFEYFSETQRNKGNFPGRFSGRQFSNSRSEMNVSTLELGDSALYLCASSLDGRVEQYFGPGTRLTVT.

Here the CDR3 reads CASTLPNQPQHF. In nucleotides, the CDR3 is TGTGCCAGTACCCTTCCCAATCAGCCCCAGCATTTT. The V call is TRBV19, the J call TRBJ1-5; no firm D call. The CDR3 sequence is 12 residues long. Germline CDR1 LNHDA, CDR2 SQIVND (reference sequence). V gave up 7 bases and J gave up 3 bases, with 7 bases separating them.

The chain couples TRBV7-9 to TRBJ2-5; D perhaps matches TRBD2 (6 bases). Trimming removed 3 bases at V and 0 bases at J, with 14 bases between. Germline V gene lookup returns CDR1 SEHNR and CDR2 FQNEAQ (reference sequence). The CDR3 has 16 amino acids. The CDR3 loop is CASSFSNRDYQETQYF. In nucleotides, the CDR3 is TGTGCCAGCAGCTTCTCAAACCGGGACTACCAAGAGACCCAGTACTTC. Variable domain in full (rest from reference TRBV7-9 and TRBJ2-5): DTGVSQNPRHKITKRGQNVTFRCDPISEHNRLYWYRQTLGQGPEFLTYFQNEAQLEKSRLLSDRFSAERPKGSFSTLEIQRTEQGDSAMYLCASSFSNRDYQETQYFGPGTRLLVL.

The chain couples TRBV5-1 to TRBJ2-3; possible D gene TRBD2, 5 bases. The ends were cut back, 4 bases at V and 13 bases at J, with 22 bases in the middle. Germline V lookup: CDR1 SGHRS, CDR2 YFSETQ. The length of the CDR3 is 14 residues. CDR3 in DNA: TGCGCCAGCAGCCAGCAAGCCGGGGAAGTTCAGAAGTATTTT. Protein sequence: CASSQQAGEVQKYF.